Sequencing of this T cell receptor (beta chain) was carried out in a study of T cells in narcolepsy. Study-wide context: Donors had narcolepsy type 1 or type 2, or were healthy controls. Overall study results and limits: HCRT-specific and TRIB2-specific autoreactive clonotypes appeared among same-patient CSF and blood CD4+ clonotypes.

The protocol was immunoSEQ multiplex PCR, while the TCRdb copy is restricted to in-frame clones and leaves out a portion. This table has roughly 20,000 clones, 65% to 90% appearing once. The length of the CDR3 is 15 residues. V shed 3 bases and J shed 0 bases, with 11 bases lying between them. Looked up from germline, CDR1 is SGHRS and CDR2 is YFSETQ. With respect to this clone: The antigen remains undetermined.

This TCR derives from a human donor in good health. The chain combines TRBV5-1 with TRBJ2-3; D might be TRBD1 (5 bases). Specimen: memory (CD45RA-) CD4+ T cells from blood. CDR3: CASSSETVSTDTQYF. The CDR3 DNA reads TGCGCCAGCAGCTCGGAGACAGTAAGCACAGATACGCAGTATTTT.